The following is a T cell receptor beta chain sequence with its context. From the RT-PCR reads, TCRdb called clonotypes with MiXCR, one entry per CDR3 protein. In the table there are about 680,000 distinct CDR3 sequences, about 14% of which are singletons. The CDR3 is 13 residues long. Germline CDR1 reads SQVTM; CDR2 reads ANQGSEA. This receptor was identified in a female donor in good health, serving as a healthy control. The sequencing input was memory CD4+ T cells from blood. This chain connects TRBV29-1 to TRBJ2-3, with 9 bases matching TRBD2. CDR3 loop: CSAGTSPSDTQYF. CDR3 DNA: TGCAGTGCCGGGACTAGCCCCTCGGATACGCAGTATTTT.